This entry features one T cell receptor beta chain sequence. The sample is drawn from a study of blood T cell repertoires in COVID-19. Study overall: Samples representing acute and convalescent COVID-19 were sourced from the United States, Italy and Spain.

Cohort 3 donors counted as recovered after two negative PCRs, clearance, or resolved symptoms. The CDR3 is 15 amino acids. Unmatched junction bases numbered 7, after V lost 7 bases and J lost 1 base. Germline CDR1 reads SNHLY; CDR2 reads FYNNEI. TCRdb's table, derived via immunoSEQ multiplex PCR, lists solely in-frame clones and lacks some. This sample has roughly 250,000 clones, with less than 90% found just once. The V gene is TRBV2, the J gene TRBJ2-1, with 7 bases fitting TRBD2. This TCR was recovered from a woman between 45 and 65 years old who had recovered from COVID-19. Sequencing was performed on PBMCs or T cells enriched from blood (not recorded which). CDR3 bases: TGTGCCAGCAAACCCGGACTAGTTTCCTACAATGAGCAGTTCTTC. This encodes CASKPGLVSYNEQFF.